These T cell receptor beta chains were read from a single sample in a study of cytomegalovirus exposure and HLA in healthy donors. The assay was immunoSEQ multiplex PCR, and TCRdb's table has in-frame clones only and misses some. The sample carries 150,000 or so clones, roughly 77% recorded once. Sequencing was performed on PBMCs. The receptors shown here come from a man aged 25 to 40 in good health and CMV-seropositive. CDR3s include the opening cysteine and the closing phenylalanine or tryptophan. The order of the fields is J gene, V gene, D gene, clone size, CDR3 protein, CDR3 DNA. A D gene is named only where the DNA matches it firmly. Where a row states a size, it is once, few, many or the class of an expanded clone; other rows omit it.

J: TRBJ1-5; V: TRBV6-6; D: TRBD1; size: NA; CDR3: CASSDRQNQPQHF; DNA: TGTGCCAGCTCGGACAGGCAGAATCAGCCCCAGCATTTT
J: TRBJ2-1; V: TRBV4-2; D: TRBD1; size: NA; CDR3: CASSQDKLLGDRIIYEQFF; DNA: TGTGCCAGCAGCCAAGATAAATTGTTGGGGGACAGGATCATCTATGAGCAGTTCTTC
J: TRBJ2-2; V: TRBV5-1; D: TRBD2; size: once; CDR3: CASRVAGTTGELFF; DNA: TGCGCCAGCAGGGTAGCGGGAACCACCGGGGAGCTGTTTTTT
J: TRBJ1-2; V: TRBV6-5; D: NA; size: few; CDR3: CASSFEGHYGYTF; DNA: TGTGCCAGCAGTTTCGAGGGCCACTATGGCTACACCTTC
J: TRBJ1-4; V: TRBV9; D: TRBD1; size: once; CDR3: CASSVGAAGGYEKLFF; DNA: TGTGCCAGCAGCGTAGGAGCGGCAGGGGGTTATGAAAAACTGTTTTTT
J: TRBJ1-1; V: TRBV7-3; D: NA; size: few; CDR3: CASSIGGGNTEAFF; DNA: TGTGCCAGCAGCATAGGGGGGGGGAACACTGAAGCTTTCTTT
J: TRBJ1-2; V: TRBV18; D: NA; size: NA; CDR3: CASSPVFETEGVSGYTF; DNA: TGTGCCAGCTCACCCGTTTTCGAAACAGAGGGCGTAAGTGGCTACACCTTC
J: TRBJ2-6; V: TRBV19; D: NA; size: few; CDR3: CASSFQGLRGANVLTF; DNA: TGTGCCAGTAGCTTCCAGGGGCTGCGAGGGGCCAACGTCCTGACTTTC
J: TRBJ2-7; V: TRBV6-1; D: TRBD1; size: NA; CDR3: CASRLTGNAAEQYF; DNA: TGTGCCAGCAGACTGACAGGGAACGCTGCCGAGCAGTACTTC
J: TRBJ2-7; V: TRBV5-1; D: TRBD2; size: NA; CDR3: CASSLASSGSIHEQYF; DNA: TGCGCCAGCAGCTTGGCGTCTAGCGGGAGTATCCACGAGCAGTACTTC
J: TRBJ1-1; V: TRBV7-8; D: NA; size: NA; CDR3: CASSLQHKNTEAFF; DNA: TGTGCCAGCAGCTTACAACACAAGAACACTGAAGCTTTCTTT
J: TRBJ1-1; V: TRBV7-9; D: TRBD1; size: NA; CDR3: CASSLGTGGFGTEAFF; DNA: TGTGCCAGCAGCTTAGGGACAGGGGGCTTCGGCACTGAAGCTTTCTTT
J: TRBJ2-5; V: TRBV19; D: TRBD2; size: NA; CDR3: CASSTRTSVQETQYF; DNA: TGTGCCAGTAGTACCCGGACTAGCGTCCAAGAGACCCAGTACTTC
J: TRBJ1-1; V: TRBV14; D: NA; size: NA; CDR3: CASSQATRGTEAFF; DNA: TGTGCCAGCAGCCAAGCTACAAGGGGCACTGAAGCTTTCTTT
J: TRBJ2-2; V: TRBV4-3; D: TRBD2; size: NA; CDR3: CASSQDISGGAAGELFF; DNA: TGCGCCAGCAGCCAAGATATCAGCGGGGGGGCGGCCGGGGAGCTGTTTTTT
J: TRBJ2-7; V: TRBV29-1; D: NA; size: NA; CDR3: CSVEDQWQGGYEQYF; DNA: TGCAGCGTTGAAGATCAATGGCAGGGGGGCTACGAGCAGTACTTC
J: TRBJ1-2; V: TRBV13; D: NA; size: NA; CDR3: CASSRGGVYGYTF; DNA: TGTGCCAGCAGCCGGGGGGGAGTCTATGGCTACACCTTC
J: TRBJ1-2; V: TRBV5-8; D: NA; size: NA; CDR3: CASSPTGTNNYGYTF; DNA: TGTGCCAGCAGCCCCACCGGGACAAACAACTATGGCTACACCTTC
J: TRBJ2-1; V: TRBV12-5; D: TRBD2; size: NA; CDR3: CASRLAGVSYNEQFF; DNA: TGTGCTAGCCGCCTAGCGGGGGTTTCCTACAATGAGCAGTTCTTC
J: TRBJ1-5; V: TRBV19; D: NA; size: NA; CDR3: CASSNYVAQPQHF; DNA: TGTGCCAGTAGTAATTATGTAGCTCAGCCCCAGCATTTT
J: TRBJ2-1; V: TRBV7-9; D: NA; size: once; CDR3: CASSYVENYNEQFF; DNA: TGTGCCAGCAGCTATGTGGAGAACTACAATGAGCAGTTCTTC
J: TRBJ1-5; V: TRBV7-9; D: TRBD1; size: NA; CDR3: CASSARDRNQPQHF; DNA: TGTGCCAGCAGCGCCCGGGACAGAAATCAGCCCCAGCATTTT
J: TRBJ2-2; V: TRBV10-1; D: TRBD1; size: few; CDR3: CASSPTGGGPGELFF; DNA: TGCGCCAGCAGCCCGACAGGGGGAGGCCCCGGGGAGCTGTTTTTT
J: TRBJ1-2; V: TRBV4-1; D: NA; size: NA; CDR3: CASSQYRKGYTF; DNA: TGCGCCAGCAGCCAATACAGGAAAGGCTACACCTTC
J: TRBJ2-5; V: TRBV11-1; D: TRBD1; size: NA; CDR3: CASSPTGAVRETQYF; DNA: TGTGCCAGCAGCCCGACAGGGGCGGTGCGAGAGACCCAGTACTTC
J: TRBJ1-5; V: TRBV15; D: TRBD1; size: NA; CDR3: CATSRGGQESQPQHF; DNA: TGTGCCACCAGCAGAGGAGGACAGGAGAGTCAGCCCCAGCATTTT
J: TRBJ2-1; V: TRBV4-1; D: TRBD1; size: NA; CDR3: CASSLGGQGNEQFF; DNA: TGCGCCAGCAGCCTCGGGGGACAGGGGAATGAGCAGTTCTTC